This section outlines one TCR beta chain sequence together with its context. Its specificity is unknown. Both 60 Vbeta primers and 13 Jbeta primers went into the PCR. Original processing methods: The count from a later analysis was some 81 million unique TCR beta chains, some 12 million of them shared. Repertoires were generated with immunoSEQ multiplex PCR, while TCRdb's copy carries only in-frame clones and drops some. That table furnishes V, J and clone size, whereas the DNA furnished D and trimming. The sample carries about 120,000 clones, 75% to 90% recorded once. V was clipped by 4 bases and J by 3 bases; unmatched bases: 3. Germline V gene sequence: CDR1 SGDLS, CDR2 YYNGEE. The CDR3 length is 13 residues. The source of the sample is a study of cytomegalovirus exposure and HLA in healthy donors. General study results and limits: Being indistinguishable, some V segments were excluded, TRBV6-2 and TRBV6-3 among them. A later analysis reportedly identified an Asian-associated ancestry cluster as carrying fewer N-insertions than the 666-donor mean.

Samples came from healthy bone marrow donors. Sequencing was carried out using PBMCs. J is TRBJ2-7 and V is TRBV9, with 8 bases fitting TRBD2. This clonotype originated in a male donor in good health and CMV-seronegative. CDR3 nucleotide sequence: TGTGCCAGCAGCCCCGGGACTAGCTACGAGCAGTACTTC. It codes for CASSPGTSYEQYF.